Listed here are 21 T cell receptor beta chains from one sample, sequenced in a study of blood T cell repertoires in COVID-19. Clones were read by immunoSEQ multiplex PCR, and TCRdb kept only the in-frame ones, dropping some. The table has around 400,000 clones, 83% seen once. The sample comprised PBMCs or T cells enriched from blood (not recorded which). Receptors originate from a woman aged 45 to 65 who had recovered from COVID-19.

This chain joins TRBV11-2 and TRBJ1-3; D gene unclear. Germline V gives CDR1 SGHAT, CDR2 FQNNGV. V lost 5 bases, J lost 0 bases, and 11 bases lay in between. CDR3 length equals 15 residues. The CDR3 DNA follows: TGTGCCAGCAGCAGTCAGGTCATCTCTGGAAACACCATATATTTT. Its translation is CASSSQVISGNTIYF. Complete variable domain (other parts from reference TRBV11-2 and TRBJ1-3): EAGVAQSPRYKIIEKRQSVAFWCNPISGHATLYWYQQILGQGPKLLIQFQNNGVVDDSQLPKDRFSAERLKGVDSTLKIQPAKLEDSAVYLCASSSQVISGNTIYFGEGSWLTVV.

This clone has just a few counts. The V call is TRBV18, the J call TRBJ1-2; maybe TRBD1 (5 bases). The CDR3 runs to 13 residues. Germline lookup yields CDR1 KGHSH and CDR2 LQKENI. V shed 2 bases and J shed 8 bases, with 12 bases lying between them. CDR3 sequence (DNA): TGTGCCAGCTCACCAAACCAGGGAGGCGGCTACACCTTC. Protein product: CASSPNQGGGYTF. Full variable domain (missing parts from reference TRBV18 and TRBJ1-2): NAGVMQNPRHLVRRRGQEARLRCSPMKGHSHVYWYRQLPEEGLKFMVYLQKENIIDESGMPKERFSAEFPKEGPSILRIQQVVRGDSAAYFCASSPNQGGGYTFGSGTRLTVV.

This sequence joins TRBV29-1 and TRBJ1-1; TRBD1 aligns across 10 bases. Germline CDR1 SQVTM, CDR2 ANQGSEA. The CDR3 spans 16 residues. J gave up 1 base and V 8 bases, and 13 bases lay outside the gene matches. The DNA for the CDR3 is TGCAGCATGGTCGGCGGGACAGGGGAGCCGAACACTGAAGCTTTCTTT. It encodes CSMVGGTGEPNTEAFF.

V gene TRBV5-1 combines with J gene TRBJ1-2, with no clear D. The V and J ends lost 0 bases and 6 bases respectively, with 6 bases between them. Germline CDR1 reads SGHRS; CDR2 reads YFSETQ. This CDR3 comprises 12 residues. CDR3 sequence: CASSLDANGYTF. The CDR3 nucleotides are TGCGCCAGCAGCTTGGACGCGAATGGCTACACCTTC.

This chain links TRBV3-1 (or the pseudogene TRBV3-2) with TRBJ1-1; D might be TRBD1 (5 bases). This CDR3 is 14 amino acids long. Germline values: CDR1 LGHDT, CDR2 YNNKEL (reference sequence). V was cut by 8 bases and J by 1 base, with 14 bases left in between. The CDR3 region is CASAQGRKNTEAFF. Here the CDR3 DNA reads TGTGCCAGCGCCCAGGGCCGGAAGAACACTGAAGCTTTCTTT.

The rearrangement links TRBV3-1 (or the pseudogene TRBV3-2) to TRBJ1-5; 12 bases map to TRBD1. V lost 3 bases, J lost 2 bases, and 11 bases stayed unmatched. CDR1 is LGHDT and CDR2 is YNNKEL in the germline V gene (reference sequence). The CDR3 spans 19 residues. The CDR3 DNA is TGTGCCAGCAGCCATCATTCTGGGACAGGGGGCTTAGGCAATCAGCCCCAGCATTTT. Translated, it gives CASSHHSGTGGLGNQPQHF.

This clone was seen only once. Additional DNA sequences in this sample encode the identical CDR3. This sequence joins TRBV7-9 and TRBJ1-2; D is unclear. V dropped 7 bases and J dropped 2 bases, with 14 bases sitting between them. This CDR3 comprises 14 residues. Germline V gives CDR1 SEHNR, CDR2 FQNEAQ (reference sequence). This CDR3 reads CASTRSGANYGYTF. Here the CDR3 DNA reads TGTGCCAGCACCCGTAGTGGAGCGAACTATGGCTACACCTTC.

The table lists this clone with a count of one. J is TRBJ2-7 and V is TRBV5-6; tentative D call: TRBD2 (6 bases). There are 14 residues in the CDR3. The germline V and J ends were trimmed by 4 bases and 4 bases, with 15 bases remaining between them. The V gene's germline CDR1 is SGHDT and CDR2 YYEEEE. The CDR3 DNA follows: TGTGCCAGCAGCGGGTCGGCGGGACTTTACGAGCAGTACTTC. This gives the protein CASSGSAGLYEQYF.

The table lists this clone with a count of one. This chain links TRBV5-1 with TRBJ1-5; TRBD1 agrees at 9 bases. Per germline, CDR1 SGHRS and CDR2 YFSETQ. V dropped 8 bases and J dropped 0; count of bases not matched to a gene: 9. This CDR3 comprises 16 residues. The DNA of the CDR3 is TGCGCCAGAAATGACAGGGGGAGAGATAGCAATCAGCCCCAGCATTTT. Its translation is CARNDRGRDSNQPQHF.

The chain uses TRBV9 and TRBJ2-5; 10 nucleotides align to TRBD2. CDR1 and CDR2 (germline): SGDLS, YYNGEE. V trimming: 2 bases; J trimming: 2 bases; junction bases outside the gene matches: 6. The CDR3 has 16 amino acids. The CDR3 reads CASSVQAGGQQETQYF. Written as DNA, the CDR3 is TGTGCCAGCAGCGTGCAAGCGGGGGGGCAGCAAGAGACCCAGTACTTC.

The count of this clone is one. The rearrangement links TRBV30 to TRBJ1-1; 7 positions agree with TRBD1. Per the germline V gene, CDR1 is GTSNPN and CDR2 is SVGIG (reference sequence). Trimming removed 4 bases from V and 1 base from J; junction bases left unmatched: 6. The CDR3 totals 14 residues. In DNA, the CDR3 is TGTGCCTGGACCGCGGGACAGACGAACACTGAAGCTTTCTTT. Translation gives CAWTAGQTNTEAFF.

The rearrangement links TRBV7-8 to TRBJ2-4; TRBD2 matches at 12 bases. CDR1 and CDR2 (germline): SGHVS, FQNEAQ. The CDR3 extends over 21 amino acids. Germline trimming cut 5 bases from V and 0 bases from J; bases unmatched to any gene: 17. CDR3 in amino acids: CASSTRSLAGGPREAKNIQYF. The CDR3 DNA sequence: TGTGCCAGCAGCACGAGGTCGCTAGCGGGAGGGCCGAGGGAAGCCAAAAACATTCAGTACTTC.

The rearrangement uses TRBV19 and TRBJ1-2; 7 bases map to TRBD1. This CDR3 has 16 residues. Per the germline V gene, CDR1 is LNHDA and CDR2 is SQIVND (reference sequence). The V segment lost 7 bases and the J segment 0 bases; nucleotides outside the gene matches: 11. CDR3 in amino acids: CASTLEGAIANYGYTF. In nucleotides, the CDR3 is TGTGCCAGTACCTTGGAGGGGGCGATAGCTAACTATGGCTACACCTTC. Supplemented by reference TRBV19 and TRBJ1-2, the full variable domain reads DGGITQSPKYLFRKEGQNVTLSCEQNLNHDAMYWYRQDPGQGLRLIYYSQIVNDFQKGDIAEGYSVSREKKESFPLTVTSAQKNPTAFYLCASTLEGAIANYGYTFGSGTRLTVV.

The chain joins TRBV18 to TRBJ2-2; unclear D gene. CDR1 and CDR2 (germline): KGHSH, LQKENI. The CDR3 is 13 residues long. The V end lost 2 bases, the J end lost 5 bases, and 6 bases lay between the germline ends. The CDR3 is CASSPIETGELFF. The CDR3 DNA sequence: TGTGCCAGCTCACCAATCGAGACCGGGGAGCTGTTTTTT. The entire variable domain, with the rest obtained from reference TRBV18 and TRBJ2-2, is as follows: NAGVMQNPRHLVRRRGQEARLRCSPMKGHSHVYWYRQLPEEGLKFMVYLQKENIIDESGMPKERFSAEFPKEGPSILRIQQVVRGDSAAYFCASSPIETGELFFGEGSRLTVL.

The chain links TRBV7-9 to TRBJ1-1, with D uncertain. The CDR3 sequence is 13 residues long. The germline V gene encodes CDR1 SEHNR and CDR2 FQNEAQ (reference sequence). The germline V and J ends were trimmed by 6 bases and 0 bases, with 8 bases remaining between them. The CDR3 nucleotides are TGTGCCAGCAGGCCACAGTTGAACACTGAAGCTTTCTTT. This encodes CASRPQLNTEAFF.

The V gene is TRBV7-2, the J gene TRBJ1-2; unclear D gene. CDR3 size: 15 residues. CDR1 and CDR2 from the germline V gene are SGHTA and FQGNSA. V was trimmed by 3 bases and J by 7 bases, leaving 18 bases between them. This chain's CDR3 is CASSFSSVDILGYTF. In DNA form, the CDR3 reads TGTGCCAGCAGCTTTTCCTCGGTTGATATCCTTGGCTACACCTTC.

The chain is built from TRBV11-2 and TRBJ2-3; no clear D. Per the germline V gene, CDR1 is SGHAT and CDR2 is FQNNGV. Trimming pared 5 bases from V and 8 bases from J, leaving 11 bases between. This CDR3 is built from 12 residues. CDR3 DNA sequence: TGTGCCAGCAGCCAGACGGGTACTACGCAGTATTTT. Amino acid sequence: CASSQTGTTQYF. Full variable domain (rest looked up from reference TRBV11-2 and TRBJ2-3): EAGVAQSPRYKIIEKRQSVAFWCNPISGHATLYWYQQILGQGPKLLIQFQNNGVVDDSQLPKDRFSAERLKGVDSTLKIQPAKLEDSAVYLCASSQTGTTQYFGPGTRLTVL.

This clone was observed a single time. This rearrangement joins TRBV6-5 to TRBJ1-2, with 8 bases that match TRBD1. CDR1 MNHEY and CDR2 SVGAGI come from the germline V gene. This CDR3 has 15 residues. The J segment lost 4 bases and the V segment lost 6 bases, leaving 10 bases of the junction unmatched. DNA for the CDR3: TGTGCCAGCAGCCCCCCCGGACAGGGAGTCTATGGCTACACCTTC. Its translation: CASSPPGQGVYGYTF.

This clone has just a few counts. Other DNA sequences in the sample encode the same CDR3. The chain couples TRBV20-1 to TRBJ2-5; D is undetermined. The V gene lost 0 bases and the J gene lost 5 bases, with 4 bases spanning the gap. Germline assignment: CDR1 DFQATT and CDR2 SNEGSKA (reference sequence). The CDR3 extends over 11 amino acids. The CDR3 nucleotides read TGCAGTGCTAGAGATCGGGAGACCCAGTACTTC. Its protein is CSARDRETQYF.

The V gene is TRBV10-3, the J gene TRBJ2-2, with D perhaps matching TRBD2 (6 bases). The CDR3 sequence is 15 residues long. Trimming took off 4 bases at V and 6 bases at J, with 15 bases between the two ends. CDR1 is ENHRY and CDR2 is SYGVKD in the germline V gene. In nucleotides, the CDR3 is TGTGCCATCAGTGTTGGAGGGGCGCGGTCCGGGGAGCTGTTTTTT. Translation gives CAISVGGARSGELFF.

The V and J genes are TRBV7-2 and TRBJ2-3; TRBD2 aligns across 10 bases. Germline CDR1 and CDR2: SGHTA and FQGNSA. V shed 4 bases, J shed 3 bases, and the junction held 4 bases outside the gene matches. The CDR3 sequence is 15 residues long. As DNA, the CDR3 is TGTGCCAGCAGCTCTAGCGGGAGTACGACAGATACGCAGTATTTT. Its protein is CASSSSGSTTDTQYF.